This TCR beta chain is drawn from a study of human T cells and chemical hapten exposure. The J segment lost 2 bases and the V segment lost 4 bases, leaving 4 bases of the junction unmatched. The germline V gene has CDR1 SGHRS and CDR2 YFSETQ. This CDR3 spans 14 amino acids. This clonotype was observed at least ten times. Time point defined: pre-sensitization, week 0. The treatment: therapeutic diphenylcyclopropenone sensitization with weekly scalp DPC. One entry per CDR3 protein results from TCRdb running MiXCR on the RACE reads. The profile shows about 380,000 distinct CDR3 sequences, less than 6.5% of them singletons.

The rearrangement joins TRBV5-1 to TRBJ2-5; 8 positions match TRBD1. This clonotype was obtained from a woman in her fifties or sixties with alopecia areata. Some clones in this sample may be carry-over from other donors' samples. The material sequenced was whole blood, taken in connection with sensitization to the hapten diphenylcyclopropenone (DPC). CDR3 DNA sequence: TGCGCCAGCAGCATCGGACAGGGACAAGAGACCCAGTACTTC. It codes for CASSIGQGQETQYF.